Listed below are T cell receptor beta chains from one sample, sequenced in a study of shared clonotypes between healthy human individuals. Clones were read by immunoSEQ multiplex PCR, and TCRdb kept only the in-frame ones, dropping some. Of around 450,000 clones listed, 70% to 80% are singletons. The specimen was PBMCs. The receptors were sampled from a woman aged 40 to 50 in good health. Some clones in this sample may be carry-over from other donors' samples. Each CDR3 is given with its conserved first and last residue. D genes are given only for firm matches. Size values are once, few and many counts, or a class for expanded clones, and some rows have none.

DNA | CDR3 | D | J | V | size
TGCGCCAGCAGCTTGCCAGGGCGAACCGGGGAGCTGTTTTTT | CASSLPGRTGELFF | . | TRBJ2-2 | TRBV5-1 | .
TGTGCCAGCAGTTCACGACAGGGAGTGGGCGAAAAACTGTTTTTT | CASSSRQGVGEKLFF | TRBD1 | TRBJ1-4 | TRBV28 | .
TGTGCCTGGAGTAAGGCCGGGTCCGATAATTCACCCCTCCACTTT | CAWSKAGSDNSPLHF | . | TRBJ1-6 | TRBV30 | .
TGCAGCGTTGTGAGGGGATACAATGAGCAGTTCTTC | CSVVRGYNEQFF | . | TRBJ2-1 | TRBV29-1 | .
TGTGCCAGCAGCTTAGAGATCCGCTACGAGCAGTACTTC | CASSLEIRYEQYF | . | TRBJ2-7 | TRBV7-2 | .
TGCGCCAGCAGCTTTTTTATGCATGCTTATAGCGGGAGCATGGGAGAGACCCAGTACTTC | CASSFFMHAYSGSMGETQYF | TRBD2 | TRBJ2-5 | TRBV5-1 | .
TGCAGCGTTGAAGTTTCGGGCAAAAGGCTGTTCTTC | CSVEVSGKRLFF | . | TRBJ2-1 | TRBV29-1 | .
TGTGCCAGCAGGCCGCCGTTTGTCAATGAGCAGTTCTTC | CASRPPFVNEQFF | . | TRBJ2-1 | TRBV5-6 | .
TGTGCCAGCAGCCCCCGGGACAGTTTTCAAAAACTGTTTTTT | CASSPRDSFQKLFF | TRBD1 | TRBJ1-4 | TRBV2 | once
TGTGCCAGCAGCTTAGGGCAGGGATTGGAGACCCAGTACTTC | CASSLGQGLETQYF | . | TRBJ2-5 | TRBV7-9 | .
TGCAGCGTTGAAGTCGGGCAGACGGCCAAAAACATTCAGTACTTC | CSVEVGQTAKNIQYF | . | TRBJ2-4 | TRBV29-1 | .
TGTGCCAGCAGTTTGATCCCCCCCCCTTCCTACGAGCAGTACTTC | CASSLIPPPSYEQYF | . | TRBJ2-7 | TRBV28 | once
TGTGCCAGTAGTGGGGGACGGGGAGGCCCTTACAATGAGCAGTTCTTC | CASSGGRGGPYNEQFF | . | TRBJ2-1 | TRBV19 | .
TGTGCCAGTAGTGGGTCAGTCCAAGAGACCCAGTACTTC | CASSGSVQETQYF | . | TRBJ2-5 | TRBV19 | .
TGTGCCAGCTCCCTGTCGGCTAGCCTCTCCTACGAGCAGTACTTC | CASSLSASLSYEQYF | . | TRBJ2-7 | TRBV18 | .
TGCGCCAGCAGCGCCTTAGCGGGAGCTGGGCACGAGCAGTACTTC | CASSALAGAGHEQYF | TRBD2 | TRBJ2-7 | TRBV5-1 | .
TGTGCCAGCAGTGAAGGGGTCGACACAGATACGCAGTATTTT | CASSEGVDTDTQYF | . | TRBJ2-3 | TRBV6-1 | .
TGTGCCAGTAGTATCGGCGGGAGAGATACGCAGTATTTT | CASSIGGRDTQYF | TRBD2 | TRBJ2-3 | TRBV19 | once
TGTGCCAGCTCGCCCACAGGGGCCGCCGAGGTGGCTGAAGCTTTCTTT | CASSPTGAAEVAEAFF | TRBD1 | TRBJ1-1 | TRBV18 | .
TGTGCCAGCAGTGAAAGGCTAGCGGGAGCCTACGAGCAGTACTTC | CASSERLAGAYEQYF | TRBD2 | TRBJ2-7 | TRBV2 | .
TGTGCCAGCAGTGGGGACAGGGCCACCTATGGCTACACCTTC | CASSGDRATYGYTF | TRBD1 | TRBJ1-2 | TRBV2 | .
TGTGCCAGCAGTTTAGGAATTGGTGAGCAGTTCTTC | CASSLGIGEQFF | . | TRBJ2-1 | TRBV28 | .
TGTGCCAGCACCCGGGTCCTAGCAGCGAACACCGGGGAGCTGTTTTTT | CASTRVLAANTGELFF | . | TRBJ2-2 | TRBV7-2 | .
TGCGCCAGCAGTTCCGGGACAGGGCACGGGGAGCTGTTTTTT | CASSSGTGHGELFF | TRBD1 | TRBJ2-2 | TRBV10-1 | .
TGTGCCAGCAGCGTAGCGCTTTATCAGGGCTCTGGAAACACCATATATTTT | CASSVALYQGSGNTIYF | . | TRBJ1-3 | TRBV9 | .
TGTGCCAGCAGTGAGATGACAGCTAACTATGGCTACACCTTC | CASSEMTANYGYTF | . | TRBJ1-2 | TRBV6-1 | few
TGTGCCACAGGAGGCGAGACCCAGTACTTC | CATGGETQYF | . | TRBJ2-5 | TRBV28 | few
TGTGCCAGCCATAAGACAGGGGTAGAGGGGACCGGGGAGCTGTTTTTT | CASHKTGVEGTGELFF | TRBD1 | TRBJ2-2 | TRBV9 | .
TGTGCCAGCAGTGGCAGGGGAGGGGATGGAGATACGCAGTATTTT | CASSGRGGDGDTQYF | . | TRBJ2-3 | TRBV6-1 | .
TGTGCCAGCAGCTCGGGACAGCTCCTAAACCAAGAGACCCAGTACTTC | CASSSGQLLNQETQYF | TRBD1 | TRBJ2-5 | TRBV5-4 | .
TGTGCCTGGAGCTTTACGATGGGACGCACTGAAGCTTTCTTT | CAWSFTMGRTEAFF | . | TRBJ1-1 | TRBV30 | .
TGTGCCTCAGGCGGGGGGCTCTACAATGAGCAGTTCTTC | CASGGGLYNEQFF | TRBD2 | TRBJ2-1 | TRBV6-6 | few
TGTGCCAGCAGCGTAGACCCTAGCGGGAGCTACGAGCAGTACTTC | CASSVDPSGSYEQYF | TRBD2 | TRBJ2-7 | TRBV9 | .
TGTGCCAGCTCACCAGGGACTAGCGGGAGACAGACCCAGTACTTC | CASSPGTSGRQTQYF | TRBD2 | TRBJ2-5 | TRBV18 | .
TGTGCCAGCAGCCTCAGGGGGAAAACCTTTGGAAACACCATATATTTT | CASSLRGKTFGNTIYF | TRBD1 | TRBJ1-3 | TRBV7-9 | once
TGTGCCAGCAGTGAAGGGACAGGTGGGGGCCAAGAGACCCAGTACTTC | CASSEGTGGGQETQYF | TRBD1 | TRBJ2-5 | TRBV6-4 | .
TGCGCCAGCAGCCCGCTCCCTTCTACTGACAGGGCAGATGAAAAACTGTTTTTT | CASSPLPSTDRADEKLFF | TRBD1 | TRBJ1-4 | TRBV5-1 | .
TGTGCCAGCAGTAGCGGGACTAGCGGGAACCATGAGCAGTTCTTC | CASSSGTSGNHEQFF | TRBD2 | TRBJ2-1 | TRBV7-9 | .
TGTGCCAGCAGCCGAGCGGGAGTGGACGAGCAGTACTTC | CASSRAGVDEQYF | TRBD2 | TRBJ2-7 | TRBV7-3 | .
TGTGCCAGCTCACCACTCTCACAGGGGGAGACCCAGTACTTC | CASSPLSQGETQYF | TRBD1 | TRBJ2-5 | TRBV18 | .
TGTGCCAGCATGATCGCAGGGGCAAGCTCTGGGGCCAACGTCCTGACTTTC | CASMIAGASSGANVLTF | . | TRBJ2-6 | TRBV28 | .
TGCGCCAGCAGCTGGGGGCGCGGGACGGATACGCAGTATTTT | CASSWGRGTDTQYF | . | TRBJ2-3 | TRBV5-1 | once
TGTGCCAGCAGCCCGGGACTAGCGGGAGGGTATACGCAGTATTTT | CASSPGLAGGYTQYF | TRBD2 | TRBJ2-3 | TRBV7-3 | .
TGTGCCAGCAGTGACTTACTAGCGGGAGCCGATGAGCAGTTCTTC | CASSDLLAGADEQFF | TRBD2 | TRBJ2-1 | TRBV6-1 | .
TGTGCCAGCAGCATCCCTGGATGGACTGAAGCTTTCTTT | CASSIPGWTEAFF | . | TRBJ1-1 | TRBV7-3 | few
TGTGCCATCAGGGGGACTAGCGGGAGGTACTACGAGCAGTACTTC | CAIRGTSGRYYEQYF | TRBD2 | TRBJ2-7 | TRBV10-3 | few
TGTGCCAGTAGTCCCCGGGCAGGGGGCTCCTACGAGCAGTACTTC | CASSPRAGGSYEQYF | TRBD1 | TRBJ2-7 | TRBV19 | .
TGTGCCAGCAGTCGGGGGAGTGGCACGTGGGAGCAGTACTTC | CASSRGSGTWEQYF | . | TRBJ2-7 | TRBV2 | .
TGTGCCAGCAGTTTTGGGGGTCGAGGGTACAATGAGCAGTTCTTC | CASSFGGRGYNEQFF | . | TRBJ2-1 | TRBV27 | .
TGTGCCACCGCCGGGACTAGCGGGAGAGATAATGAGCAGTTCTTC | CATAGTSGRDNEQFF | TRBD2 | TRBJ2-1 | TRBV2 | many
TGTGCCAGCAGCTTAGCAGGGGGACAGGGGGGAACCTACGAGCAGTACTTC | CASSLAGGQGGTYEQYF | TRBD1 | TRBJ2-7 | TRBV11-2 | .
TGTGCCTGGGGTTCCATTTCCGGGACTATCCAGTTCTTC | CAWGSISGTIQFF | TRBD2 | TRBJ2-1 | TRBV30 | many
TGTGCCAGTAGTATAGCGGGGGCCCAAGAGACCCAGTACTTC | CASSIAGAQETQYF | . | TRBJ2-5 | TRBV19 | once
TGCGCCAGCAGCTTGGGGACTAGCGGGAGCACAGATACGCAGTATTTT | CASSLGTSGSTDTQYF | TRBD2 | TRBJ2-3 | TRBV5-1 | .